The present TCR beta chain was sequenced within a study of human T cells and chemical hapten exposure. Study-wide results and limits: Unchanged with DPC sensitization were TCRs above 1 in 1000 frequency.

This clonotype was detected only a few times. The antigen is not known. Time point specified: healthy volunteer bleed at 6 weeks. The total RNA was obtained from whole blood that was not fractionated. The library gave individual cDNA molecules unique molecular identifiers. TCRdb reprocessed the RACE reads with MiXCR, giving one entry per CDR3 protein. The table includes about 82,000 distinct CDR3 sequences, 8.6% detected once. This CDR3 comprises 16 residues. Germline CDR1 LGHNA, CDR2 YSLEER. Trimming took off 0 bases at V and 2 bases at J, with 13 bases between the two ends. The specimen was whole blood. J is TRBJ1-2 and V is TRBV4-3; no reliable D call. The TCR originated in a male donor in good health. Some clones in this sample may be carry-over from other donors' samples. The CDR3 DNA follows: TGCGCCAGCAGCCAAGATTCGGGCCGGGAAAACTATGGCTACACCTTC. Encoded protein: CASSQDSGRENYGYTF.